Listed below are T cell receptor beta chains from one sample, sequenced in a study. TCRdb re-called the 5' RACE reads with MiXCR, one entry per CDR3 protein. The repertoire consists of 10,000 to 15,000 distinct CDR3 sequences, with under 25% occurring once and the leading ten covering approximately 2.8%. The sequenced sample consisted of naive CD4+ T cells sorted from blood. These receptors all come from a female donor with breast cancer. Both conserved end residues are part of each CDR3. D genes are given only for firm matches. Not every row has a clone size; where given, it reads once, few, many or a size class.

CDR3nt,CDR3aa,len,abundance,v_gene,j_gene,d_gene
TGTGCCAGCAGGAAGGGCACTGGGGCCAACGTCCTGACTTTC,CASRKGTGANVLTF,14,-,TRBV6-5,TRBJ2-6,-
TGCAGCGTTACCCTAGGAGGGACAGTTAATGAAAAACTGTTTTTT,CSVTLGGTVNEKLFF,15,many,TRBV29-1,TRBJ1-4,TRBD1
TGTGCCAGCAGCACCCCGGGCGGGTTTTGGGGAGCTTTCTTT,CASSTPGGFWGAFF,14,many,TRBV7-2,TRBJ1-1,-
TGTGCCACCAGTGATTTAGGGGATAACGAGCAGTTCTTC,CATSDLGDNEQFF,13,few,TRBV24-1,TRBJ2-1,-
TGTGCCTGGAGTTCCGGTGGTGAGGGTGAGCAGTTCTTC,CAWSSGGEGEQFF,13,-,TRBV30,TRBJ2-1,-
TGTGCCAGCAGCCAAGAACGGTTCGGGGGGTACGGCTCTGGGGCCAACGTCCTGACTTTC,CASSQERFGGYGSGANVLTF,20,-,TRBV4-2,TRBJ2-6,TRBD2
TGTGCCAGCAGTCTCACAGGAATCGAGCCCCAGCATTTT,CASSLTGIEPQHF,13,many,TRBV6-5,TRBJ1-5,-
TGTGCCGGCAGCCCAGGGGCGACCTACAAGCAGTACTTC,CAGSPGATYKQYF,13,-,TRBV6-1,TRBJ2-7,-
TGTGCCTGGAGTGTGCAGGAGCAGGGTCAGCCCCAGCATTTT,CAWSVQEQGQPQHF,14,many,TRBV30,TRBJ1-5,-
TGTGCCAGTAGGACCGGTGGGACTGAAGCTTTCTTT,CASRTGGTEAFF,12,-,TRBV19,TRBJ1-1,-
TGTGCCAGCAACCTAAACCCTTCGGGTGCCGCCCAAGAGACCCAGTACTTC,CASNLNPSGAAQETQYF,17,many,TRBV6-5,TRBJ2-5,-
TGTGCCAGCAGCGCAGGGGGTGGGACTGAAGCTTTCTTT,CASSAGGGTEAFF,13,medium-sized,TRBV9,TRBJ1-1,TRBD1
TGTGCCAACAGCTTTAAACGAGTTTACGAGCAGTACTTC,CANSFKRVYEQYF,13,-,TRBV11-2,TRBJ2-7,-
TGTGCCACCAGCAGGGGACAGGGCCTTAGCAACACCGGGGAGCTGTTTTTT,CATSRGQGLSNTGELFF,17,-,TRBV15,TRBJ2-2,TRBD1
TGCAGTGCTAGAGATCCCCAGCGGAGCTCCTACGAGCAGTACTTC,CSARDPQRSSYEQYF,15,many,TRBV20-1,TRBJ2-7,-
TGTGCCTGGAGGGGGGGACCAAGCACAGATACGCAGTATTTT,CAWRGGPSTDTQYF,14,many,TRBV30,TRBJ2-3,-
TGTGCCAGCAGTTTAGGGGACAGGAGATACGAGCAGTACTTC,CASSLGDRRYEQYF,14,-,TRBV12-3/TRBV12-4,TRBJ2-7,TRBD1
TGCAGCGGAAGGGGTTTTAAAGAGACCCAGTACTTC,CSGRGFKETQYF,12,many,TRBV29-1,TRBJ2-5,-
TGCGCCAGCAGCCAAGGAAAGGGGCACGAGGCCAACTACAATGAGCAGTTCTTC,CASSQGKGHEANYNEQFF,18,many,TRBV4-1,TRBJ2-1,-
TGTGCCATCAGTGAGTTTCAGGGGGTTGGCACCTTC,CAISEFQGVGTF,12,-,TRBV10-3,TRBJ1-2,TRBD1
TGTGCCTGGAGTGTACCCCGGGACTATGGCTACACCTTC,CAWSVPRDYGYTF,13,few,TRBV30,TRBJ1-2,-
TGTGCCAGCAGTTACGCCTCTAGCGGGAGGGTGGGCGAGCAGTACTTC,CASSYASSGRVGEQYF,16,-,TRBV6-5,TRBJ2-7,TRBD2
TGTGCCAGCAGTTACGAAGGACAGCCGTACAATGAGCAGTTCTTC,CASSYEGQPYNEQFF,15,medium-sized,TRBV6-6,TRBJ2-1,-
TGTGCCAGCAGTTTTCCGGGAGGGGGAACAGATACGCAGTATTTT,CASSFPGGGTDTQYF,15,many,TRBV6-6,TRBJ2-3,TRBD2
TGCAGCGTTGAGGCGGGGCCCACCACCGGGGAGCTGTTTTTT,CSVEAGPTTGELFF,14,-,TRBV29-1,TRBJ2-2,-
TGCGCCAGCAGGCCGGGGAGCGGGAGGTTATATGAGCAGTTCTTC,CASRPGSGRLYEQFF,15,medium-sized,TRBV10-2,TRBJ2-1,TRBD2
TGTGCCAGCAGTGAAACATACTACGAGCAGTACTTC,CASSETYYEQYF,12,many,TRBV6-1,TRBJ2-7,-
TGCAGTGCTAAGGAGGCCCCTCGGGGGGCCACCTATGAGCAGTACTTC,CSAKEAPRGATYEQYF,16,-,TRBV20-1,TRBJ2-7,-